This T cell receptor (beta chain) was recorded in a study of blood T cells in healthy people across ages. Study-level results: Long-lived donors carried more naive CD4+ cells and greater diversity than aged donors. One million T cells yielded diversity estimates that were considered underestimates.

For the second PCR, which ran for roughly 7 to 11 cycles, a sample-barcoded 5' primer and a J-beta primer mix were used. Each CDR3 protein gets one entry after TCRdb re-called the 5' RACE reads with MiXCR. The sample has approximately 800,000 distinct CDR3 sequences; around 50% are singletons. Germline CDR1 ENHRY, CDR2 SYGVKD. V trimming: 2 bases; J trimming: 6 bases; junction bases outside the gene matches: 8. This CDR3 comprises 17 residues. This clonotype was seen repeatedly, ten times or more. The antigen remains unidentified. Sequenced input: blood. The chain carries TRBV10-3 and TRBJ2-1; 12 bases fit TRBD2. This receptor was identified in an elderly man in good health. The CDR3 spells CAISERAGTSGSNEQFF. In DNA form, the CDR3 reads TGTGCCATCAGTGAGCGGGCCGGGACTAGCGGGTCCAATGAGCAGTTCTTC.